Below are 32 T cell receptor beta chains sequenced from a single sample in a study of T-cell memory formation after mild COVID-19. One entry per CDR3 protein results from TCRdb running MiXCR on the 5' RACE reads. Among around 200,000 distinct CDR3 sequences listed, around a sixth were seen once. Sample: PBMCs or a T cell subset sorted from them (not recorded which). The source of these receptors is a man aged 18 to 35 who had mild COVID-19 (a few samples of this study predate the infection). Cell type and time point are not known.

The table lists this clonotype with a few counts. This sequence joins TRBV5-1 and TRBJ1-1; TRBD1 is a possible D gene (5 bases). This CDR3 is 14 amino acids long. V was clipped by 4 bases and J by 1 base, with 11 bases between them. Germline CDR1 reads SGHRS; CDR2 reads YFSETQ. The CDR3 DNA is TGCGCCAGCAGCACGGACACCTCGAACACTGAAGCTTTCTTT. Translated: CASSTDTSNTEAFF.

This clonotype turned up a few times. The gene calls are TRBV6-5 and TRBJ1-6; the D gene is possibly TRBD1 (5 bases). Deletions cut 4 bases from V and 2 bases from J, with 18 bases between. Germline CDR1 is MNHEY and CDR2 is SVGAGI. This CDR3 has 18 residues. Here the CDR3 DNA reads TGTGCCAGCAGTTCCCGGGGACTTAGGGGCCCCTATAATTCACCCCTCCACTTT. Translating it yields CASSSRGLRGPYNSPLHF.

This clonotype occurred many times. This chain uses TRBV2 with TRBJ2-3; D is possibly TRBD2 (5 bases). Germline V gives CDR1 SNHLY, CDR2 FYNNEI. This CDR3 is 14 amino acids long. Trimming left V 3 bases short and J 0 bases short, with 7 bases between. CDR3: CASSEGGSTDTQYF. The CDR3 region has the DNA TGTGCCAGCAGTGAGGGCGGGAGCACAGATACGCAGTATTTT.

This clonotype showed up just a few times. The V gene is TRBV2, the J gene TRBJ2-5, with D maybe TRBD2 (6 bases). Trimming removed 2 bases from V and 2 bases from J, with 12 bases in between. The CDR3 has 15 residues. The germline V gene has CDR1 SNHLY and CDR2 FYNNEI. CDR3 nucleotide sequence: TGTGCCAGCAGTGAAATGTGGGACTCACAAGAGACCCAGTACTTC. It codes for CASSEMWDSQETQYF.

The rearrangement joins TRBV5-1 to TRBJ1-3; no clear D gene. Trimming stripped 2 bases from V and 3 bases from J, with 6 bases between. CDR1 and CDR2 (germline): SGHRS, YFSETQ. The CDR3 is made up of 13 amino acids. The CDR3 here is CASSFEGGNTIYF. Written as DNA, the CDR3 is TGCGCCAGCAGCTTCGAAGGTGGAAACACCATATATTTT.

CDR3 in DNA: TGTGCCAGCAGTTCAGCCGGCTCAGCGGAAAGGGGCTACACCTTC. Its protein product is CASSSAGSAERGYTF. V gene TRBV27 combines with J gene TRBJ1-2; D unresolved. This CDR3 has 15 residues. V shed 4 bases and J shed 8 bases, with 20 bases lying between them. Germline lookup yields CDR1 MNHEY and CDR2 SMNVEV (reference sequence).

The V call is TRBV15, the J call TRBJ2-4; 12 bases agree with TRBD1. The CDR3 covers 16 residues. Per the germline V gene, CDR1 is LNHNV and CDR2 is YYDKDF (reference sequence). V shed 0 bases and J 7 bases; nucleotides not matched to a gene: 4. This CDR3 is CATSRDAGTGGNIQYF. The CDR3, as DNA: TGTGCCACCAGCAGAGATGCAGGGACAGGGGGCAACATTCAGTACTTC.

This chain links TRBV18 with TRBJ2-7; weak D call: TRBD1 (6 bases). Germline-derived CDR1 and CDR2 are KGHSH and LQKENI. This CDR3 region has 14 residues. V was pared by 1 base and J by 9 bases, with 16 bases between. CDR3 DNA sequence: TGTGCCAGCTCACCACGGGGAACAGGGCTGGTGCAGTACTTC. This encodes CASSPRGTGLVQYF.

This clonotype was detected a few times. The V gene is TRBV20-1, the J gene TRBJ1-2; 7 nucleotides agree with TRBD1. V lost 2 bases and J lost 8; bases outside the gene matches: 8. This CDR3 is built from 13 residues. Germline CDR1 is DFQATT and CDR2 is SNEGSKA (reference sequence). Written as DNA, the CDR3 is TGCAGTGCTAGACCTGGGAACAGGGGAGGCTACACCTTC. It specifies CSARPGNRGGYTF.

This clonotype was seen more than once but under ten times. The CDR3 ends on some other residue instead of the conserved phenylalanine or tryptophan, so this is likely a read error. Here the CDR3 DNA reads TGTGCCAGCAGTTCCCAGGGGGCAGATACGCAGTATATT. Translated: CASSSQGADTQYI. The rearrangement uses TRBV12-3 or TRBV12-4 and TRBJ2-3; TRBD1 aligns across 7 bases. This CDR3 has 13 amino acids. With 4 bases clipped from V and 4 bases from J, the junction kept 2 bases outside the gene matches.

The table lists this clonotype with a few counts. The chain links TRBV24-1 to TRBJ1-4; TRBD1 might be the D (6 bases). Trimming pared 7 bases from V and 7 bases from J, leaving 12 bases between. Germline lookup yields CDR1 KGHDR and CDR2 SFDVKD. The CDR3 consists of 13 residues. In DNA, the CDR3 is TGTGCCACCAGCGGGACAACGGGTGAAAAACTGTTTTTT. It yields the protein CATSGTTGEKLFF.

This clonotype was observed a few times. The rearrangement links TRBV6-1 to TRBJ1-2; TRBD1 matches 9 bases. The V gene's germline CDR1 is MNHNS and CDR2 SASEGT. The CDR3 has 14 residues. Germline trimming cut 4 bases from V and 6 bases from J; bases unmatched to any gene: 6. The CDR3, as DNA: TGTGCCAGCAGTGTCTTACAGGGGGCCCATGGCTACACCTTC. Its protein is CASSVLQGAHGYTF.

This chain joins TRBV20-1 and TRBJ2-7; the match to TRBD2 covers 8 bases. CDR1 and CDR2 (germline): DFQATT, SNEGSKA (reference sequence). The CDR3 runs to 14 residues. The chain's CDR3 is CSAERGRGPYEQYF. For the CDR3, the DNA is TGCAGCGCTGAGCGGGGGCGGGGACCCTACGAGCAGTACTTC.

This chain connects TRBV7-9 to TRBJ2-7, with D possibly being TRBD1 (5 bases). This CDR3 comprises 13 residues. Deletions cut 6 bases from V and 3 bases from J, with 12 bases between. Per the germline V gene, CDR1 is SEHNR and CDR2 is FQNEAQ (reference sequence). This chain's CDR3 is CASSIQADYEQYV. CDR3 in DNA: TGTGCCAGCAGTATACAGGCCGACTACGAGCAGTACGTC.

V and J are TRBV6-5 and TRBJ1-3; the D gene is possibly TRBD1 (5 bases). From germline, CDR1 is MNHEY and CDR2 SVGAGI. Deletions cut 6 bases from V and 3 bases from J, with 15 bases between. This CDR3 is 15 amino acids long. CDR3 region: CASSPPGLVGNTIYF. CDR3 bases: TGTGCCAGCAGCCCCCCGGGGCTCGTTGGAAACACCATATATTTT.

A few counts support this clonotype. This rearrangement joins TRBV12-3 or TRBV12-4 to TRBJ2-7; D may match TRBD1 or TRBD2 (5 bases each). The CDR3 spans 11 residues. Trimming left V 6 bases short and J 6 bases short, with 9 bases between. CDR3 region: CASSRGVEQYF. CDR3 nucleotide sequence: TGTGCCAGCAGCAGAGGGGTCGAGCAGTACTTC.

The chain is built from TRBV15 and TRBJ1-5, with D possibly matching TRBD1 (5 bases). V dropped 0 bases and J dropped 3 bases, with 15 bases sitting between them. The CDR3 has 17 residues. In germline, CDR1 is LNHNV, CDR2 YYDKDF (reference sequence). CDR3 coding DNA: TGTGCCACCAGCAGAGATCGGGGACGGACCCCCAATCAGCCCCAGCATTTT. Protein: CATSRDRGRTPNQPQHF.

The table lists this clonotype with many counts. The CDR3 loop reads CASSPQGRSYGEQYF. CDR3 in DNA: TGTGCCAGCAGTCCACAGGGGAGATCCTACGGGGAGCAGTACTTC. The chain is built from TRBV2 and TRBJ2-7, with 7 bases aligning to TRBD1. Germline CDR1 SNHLY, CDR2 FYNNEI. The V gene end was trimmed by 5 bases and the J gene end by 7 bases; junction bases not matched to a gene: 14. The CDR3 length is 15 residues.

In this sample, this clonotype turned up a few times. The V call is TRBV4-3, the J call TRBJ2-1; D unresolved. V was clipped by 0 bases and J by 0 bases, with 6 bases between them. Germline CDR1 reads LGHNA; CDR2 reads YSLEER. The CDR3 loop spans 15 amino acids. In nucleotides, the CDR3 is TGCGCCAGCAGCCAAGATATCAGCTCCTACAATGAGCAGTTCTTC. Amino acid sequence: CASSQDISSYNEQFF.

This clonotype was recorded a few times. The gene calls are TRBV7-2 and TRBJ1-1; D remains ambiguous. Trimming left V 5 bases short and J 5 bases short, with 12 bases between. This CDR3 is 13 amino acids long. CDR1 SGHTA and CDR2 FQGNSA come from the germline V gene. The CDR3 bases are TGTGCCAGCAGCCCCCCGGCCGGAACTGAAGCTTTCTTT. It encodes CASSPPAGTEAFF.

This clonotype was recorded a few times. The chain has TRBV24-1 and TRBJ2-2, with TRBD1 as a possible D gene (6 bases). The CDR3 totals 17 residues. The V and J ends lost 4 bases and 1 base respectively, with 15 bases between them. The germline gives CDR1 KGHDR, CDR2 SFDVKD. In DNA form, the CDR3 reads TGTGCCACCAGTGACGGAATCCGGGACATGAACACCGGGGAGCTGTTTTTT. Protein product: CATSDGIRDMNTGELFF.

The chain has TRBV6-5 and TRBJ2-1; 7 bases line up with TRBD1. V lost 0 bases, J lost 2 bases, and 1 base stayed unmatched. CDR3 size: 15 residues. CDR1 is MNHEY, CDR2 SVGAGI, per germline. This CDR3 reads CASSYSGQTYNEQFF. CDR3 in DNA: TGTGCCAGCAGTTACTCGGGACAGACCTACAATGAGCAGTTCTTC.

DNA for the CDR3: TGTGCCAGCAGCCGGGGCGGTCAGGCGCTCTATGGCTACACCTTC. It yields the protein CASSRGGQALYGYTF. The chain employs TRBV7-9 and TRBJ1-2, with D maybe TRBD1 (5 bases). The CDR3 has 15 amino acids. Per germline, CDR1 SEHNR and CDR2 FQNEAQ (reference sequence). V was trimmed by 5 bases and J by 4 bases, leaving 17 bases between them.

The rearrangement uses TRBV12-3 or TRBV12-4 and TRBJ1-1, with a possible D match to TRBD1 (6 bases). Trimming pared 6 bases from V and 0 bases from J, leaving 11 bases between. CDR3 size: 14 residues. The CDR3 DNA reads as TGTGCCAGCAGAGGGGGAAGGTTGAACACTGAAGCTTTCTTT. The encoded protein is CASRGGRLNTEAFF.

A few counts support this clonotype. The chain joins TRBV18 to TRBJ2-7; D is unresolved. V was shortened by 3 bases and J by 5 bases, with 8 bases between the two germline ends. The CDR3 length is 12 residues. Per germline, CDR1 KGHSH and CDR2 LQKENI. Here the CDR3 reads CASSPYTNEQYF. The CDR3 DNA reads TGTGCCAGCTCACCTTACACGAACGAGCAGTACTTC.

In its sample, this clonotype was seen many times. V gene TRBV2 combines with J gene TRBJ2-5; no definite D call. The germline V and J ends were trimmed by 3 bases and 5 bases, with 7 bases remaining between them. Germline values: CDR1 SNHLY, CDR2 FYNNEI. The CDR3 is made up of 12 amino acids. The chain's CDR3 is CASSDMSETQYF. The CDR3 region has the DNA TGTGCCAGCAGTGACATGTCCGAGACCCAGTACTTC.

This chain joins TRBV3-1 and TRBJ1-2, with unresolved D. The CDR3 contains 15 residues. The germline V gene encodes CDR1 LGHDT and CDR2 YNNKEL (reference sequence). Trimming took 1 base from V and 0 from J, leaving 9 bases between them. This CDR3 reads CASSQGTVANYGYTF. The CDR3 region has the DNA TGTGCCAGCAGCCAAGGGACGGTAGCTAACTATGGCTACACCTTC.

Only a few counts were recorded for this clonotype. The V call is TRBV6-2 or TRBV6-3, the J call TRBJ2-3, with D perhaps TRBD2 (7 bases). The CDR3 totals 14 residues. V lost 3 bases and J lost 6, with 13 bases in between. CDR1 and CDR2 from the germline V gene are MNHEY and SVGEGT. CDR3 protein: CASSYRGAGDTQYF. The CDR3 DNA sequence: TGTGCCAGCAGTTATCGGGGGGCCGGGGATACGCAGTATTTT.

This clonotype was observed a few times. The chain joins TRBV11-2 to TRBJ2-3; D ambiguous. This CDR3 contains 15 residues. Trimming took off 1 base at V and 3 bases at J, with 11 bases between the two ends. Germline assignment: CDR1 SGHAT and CDR2 FQNNGV. CDR3 coding DNA: TGTGCCAGCAGCTTAGCTCCGGGTGCGACAGATACGCAGTATTTT. Its translation is CASSLAPGATDTQYF.

CDR3 amino acids: CASTGTGNEKLFF. Written as DNA, the CDR3 is TGTGCCAGCACCGGGACAGGCAATGAAAAACTGTTTTTT. The genes are TRBV2 and TRBJ1-4; TRBD1 aligns across 8 bases. Trimming took 7 bases from V and 5 from J; bases not matched to a gene: 3. This CDR3 region has 13 residues. Germline V CDR1 and CDR2: SNHLY, FYNNEI.

The J gene is TRBJ1-5, the V gene TRBV20-1, with D uncertain. Trimming stripped 5 bases from V and 6 bases from J, with 20 bases between. Per the germline V gene, CDR1 is DFQATT and CDR2 is SNEGSKA (reference sequence). The CDR3 totals 15 residues. For the CDR3, the DNA is TGCAGTGCTGTCACCACACCGGGTACCTCTCAGCCCCAGCATTTT. It codes for CSAVTTPGTSQPQHF.

The chain has TRBV5-6 and TRBJ1-1; a weak D match, TRBD1 (5 bases). The CDR3 spans 11 residues. Germline CDR1 and CDR2: SGHDT and YYEEEE. V lost 4 bases, J lost 11 bases, and 12 bases lay in between. The CDR3 region has the DNA TGTGCCAGCAGCACGCAAGGGGTCGCTTTCTTT. This translates into CASSTQGVAFF.